These T cell receptor beta chains were read from a single sample in a study of MAIT cells during Salmonella Paratyphi A infection. MiXCR was run by TCRdb on the 5' RACE reads, yielding one entry per CDR3 protein. This sample has about 1,000 distinct CDR3 sequences; around 24% occur once, and the top ten carry under 45%. The source was MAIT cells from blood, collected at the last sampling point of the challenge study. Receptor source: a person aged 18 to 75 who was deliberately infected with Salmonella Paratyphi A in a paratyphoid fever challenge study. Both conserved end residues are part of each CDR3. D genes are given only for firm matches. Size values are once, few and many counts, or a class for expanded clones, and some rows have none.

CDR3 DNA	CDR3 protein	V gene	J gene	D gene	clone size
TGTGCCAGCAGTTACGAGGGGCCCGGGGCCAACGTCCTGACTTTC	CASSYEGPGANVLTF	TRBV6-2/TRBV6-3	TRBJ2-6	NA	few
TGTGCCAGCAGCTCCTTTTGGAGCTCCTACAATGAGCAGTTCTTC	CASSSFWSSYNEQFF	TRBV7-6	TRBJ2-1	NA	few
TGCGCCAGCAGCCAAGCCCTCGGCGGTGGCACAGATACGCAGTATTTT	CASSQALGGGTDTQYF	TRBV4-2	TRBJ2-3	NA	few
TGTGCCAGCAGCTTCAGCACTGAAGCTTTCTTT	CASSFSTEAFF	TRBV7-9	TRBJ1-1	NA	NA
TGCAGTGCCCCACAGGGTGATGCTTCACCCCTCCACTTT	CSAPQGDASPLHF	TRBV20-1	TRBJ1-6	NA	few
TGCGCCAGCAGCCAAGCATATTCGCTAGCCTTCAATGAGCAGTTCTTC	CASSQAYSLAFNEQFF	TRBV4-3	TRBJ2-1	NA	large
TGTGCCAGCAGCTTGTTATTCGGCTACAATGAGCAGTTCTTC	CASSLLFGYNEQFF	TRBV5-4	TRBJ2-1	NA	medium-sized
TGCAGTGCTAGAGATCTCCAGGGCACTGAAGCTTTCTTT	CSARDLQGTEAFF	TRBV20-1	TRBJ1-1	NA	medium-sized
TGCAGTGCTAAGGAGGGTGCGAACACTGAAGCTTTCTTT	CSAKEGANTEAFF	TRBV20-1	TRBJ1-1	NA	medium-sized
TGCAGTGCTAGAAGGGAGGGGCTGGACACTGAAGCTTTCTTT	CSARREGLDTEAFF	TRBV20-1	TRBJ1-1	NA	medium-sized
TGTGCCAGCAGTGGCGGGACAGGTTCCTCTGAGCAGTTCTTC	CASSGGTGSSEQFF	TRBV6-1	TRBJ2-1	TRBD1	NA
TGTGCCAGCAGTTTATATGGTGAGCAGTTCTTC	CASSLYGEQFF	TRBV27	TRBJ2-1	NA	NA
TGCAGTGCTAGAGACTTCCAGATAACCGGGGAGCTGTTTTTT	CSARDFQITGELFF	TRBV20-1	TRBJ2-2	NA	NA
TGTGCCAGCAGTCCAGGGGGCGAGAGGACTGAAGCTTTCTTT	CASSPGGERTEAFF	TRBV6-4	TRBJ1-1	TRBD1	few
TGTGCCAGCAGCCGACAGGTCCAAGAGACCCAGTACTTC	CASSRQVQETQYF	TRBV6-5	TRBJ2-5	NA	hyperexpanded
TGTGCCAGCACCGGGGGCCGTGACCAAGAGACCCAGTACTTC	CASTGGRDQETQYF	TRBV6-2/TRBV6-3	TRBJ2-5	NA	NA
TGCGCCAGCAGCCAAGATTTGGAGAACACTGAAGCTTTCTTT	CASSQDLENTEAFF	TRBV4-3	TRBJ1-1	NA	hyperexpanded
TGTGCCAGCACCCAGAGGATTGGCGGGGCTACAGATACGCAGTATTTT	CASTQRIGGATDTQYF	TRBV9	TRBJ2-3	NA	few
TGTGCCAGCCGGGACTTAACGGAGACCCAGTACTTC	CASRDLTETQYF	TRBV7-2	TRBJ2-5	NA	few
TGTGCCAGCAGTCCACAGGGGGACACAGATACGCAGTATTTT	CASSPQGDTDTQYF	TRBV6-4	TRBJ2-3	TRBD1	medium-sized
TGCAGTGCTAGAAGAGAGGGACTGTACTACGAGCAGTACTTC	CSARREGLYYEQYF	TRBV20-1	TRBJ2-7	NA	NA
TGCAGTGTGTCTCTAGGGGCGCTTTCGGGGGCCAACGTCCTGACTTTC	CSVSLGALSGANVLTF	TRBV20-1	TRBJ2-6	NA	few